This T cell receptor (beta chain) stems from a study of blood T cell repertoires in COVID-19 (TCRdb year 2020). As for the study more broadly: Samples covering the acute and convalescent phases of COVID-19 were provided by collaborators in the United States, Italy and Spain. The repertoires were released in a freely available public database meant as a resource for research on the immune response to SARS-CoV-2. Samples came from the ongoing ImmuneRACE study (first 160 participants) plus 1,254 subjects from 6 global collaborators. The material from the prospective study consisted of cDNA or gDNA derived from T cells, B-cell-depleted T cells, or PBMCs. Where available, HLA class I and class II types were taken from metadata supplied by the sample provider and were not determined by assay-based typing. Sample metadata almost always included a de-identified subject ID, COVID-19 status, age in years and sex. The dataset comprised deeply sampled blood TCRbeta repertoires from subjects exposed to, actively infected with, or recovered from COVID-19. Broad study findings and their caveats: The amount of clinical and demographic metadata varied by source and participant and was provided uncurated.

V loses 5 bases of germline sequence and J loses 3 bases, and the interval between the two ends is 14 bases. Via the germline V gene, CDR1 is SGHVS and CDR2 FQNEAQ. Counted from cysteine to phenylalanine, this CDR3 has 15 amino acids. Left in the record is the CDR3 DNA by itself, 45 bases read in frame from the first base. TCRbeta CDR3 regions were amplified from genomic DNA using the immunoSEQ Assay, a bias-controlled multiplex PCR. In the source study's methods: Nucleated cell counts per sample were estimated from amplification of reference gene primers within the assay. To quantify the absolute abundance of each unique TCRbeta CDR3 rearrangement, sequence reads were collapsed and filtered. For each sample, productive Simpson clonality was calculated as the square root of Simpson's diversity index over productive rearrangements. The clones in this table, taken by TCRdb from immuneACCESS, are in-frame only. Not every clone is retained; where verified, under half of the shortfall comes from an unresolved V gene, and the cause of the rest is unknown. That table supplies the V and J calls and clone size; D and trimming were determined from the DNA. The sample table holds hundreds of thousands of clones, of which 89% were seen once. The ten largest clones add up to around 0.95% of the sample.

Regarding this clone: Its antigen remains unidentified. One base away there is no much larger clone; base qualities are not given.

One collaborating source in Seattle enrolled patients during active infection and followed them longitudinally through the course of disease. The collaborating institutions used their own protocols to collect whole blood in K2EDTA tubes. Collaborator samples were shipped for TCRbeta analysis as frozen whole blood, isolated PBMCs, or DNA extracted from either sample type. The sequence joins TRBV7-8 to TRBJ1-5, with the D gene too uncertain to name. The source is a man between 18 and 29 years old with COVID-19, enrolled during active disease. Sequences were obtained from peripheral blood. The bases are TGTGCCAGCAGCCCCCCCGGCGGTCCCAATCAGCCCCAGCATTTT. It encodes CASSPPGGPNQPQHF.